The 2 T cell receptor beta chains presented below share a single source sample, sequenced in a study of post-analysis software for immune sequencing data (dated by TCRdb to between 2015 and 2017). General findings and caveats noted by the study authors: Significantly higher frequencies in patients than in controls were found for several TRBV segments, including TRBV5-6, TRBV5-1 and TRBV20-1.

Libraries came from PCR. The instrument given in TCRdb is Illumina HiSeq 2500. To reduce PCR and sequencing biases, unique molecular identifiers were incorporated into the TCR beta cDNA libraries. TCRdb's own reprocessing of the public reads used fastp at Q25 and MiXCR and kept productive beta chains. Entries are consolidated by CDR3 protein sequence, retaining the most common genes and DNA. Across this sample there are roughly 600,000 distinct CDR3 sequences, with about 44% seen only once. Together, the top ten hold roughly 1.7% of the sample. These receptors' antigens are unknown. Sequencing was done on a sample of blood. These receptors were obtained from a girl aged 10 to 17 with multiple sclerosis.

This clonotype turned up a few times. The J gene is TRBJ1-2, the V gene TRBV7-9; TRBD1 matches at 10 bases. J gave up 2 bases and V 4 bases, and 7 bases lay outside the gene matches. Germline V lookup: CDR1 SEHNR, CDR2 FQNEAQ (reference sequence). The CDR3 has 16 residues. The CDR3 DNA sequence: TGTGCCAGCAGCTCGACCCCGGGACAGGGGAACTATGGCTACACCTTC. Its protein is CASSSTPGQGNYGYTF.

There are a few counts of this clonotype. This sequence joins TRBV7-2 and TRBJ2-7; weak D call: TRBD2 (5 bases). The closer fit of TRBJ2-5 to the DNA end suggests the J call may be wrong. Germline V lookup: CDR1 SGHTA, CDR2 FQGNSA. This CDR3 comprises 14 residues. In DNA, the CDR3 is TGTGCCAGCAGCTCCATGGACTTGGGGGAGACCCAGTACTTC. It encodes CASSSMDLGETQYF.